The source of this T cell receptor (beta chain) is a study of blood T cell repertoires in COVID-19. Study-wide context: Specimens from acute and convalescent COVID-19 originated in the United States, Italy and Spain.

In the authors' workflow: Amplification of reference gene primers was used by the study to estimate nucleated cell counts. Assay: immunoSEQ multiplex PCR; the TCRdb copy retains only in-frame clones and omits some. D and trimming come from the DNA, and the V and J calls and clone size come from that table. The top ten clones hold 11% of a sample with hundreds of thousands of clones, roughly 91% of them seen once. Germline V CDR1 and CDR2: MNHEY, SVGAGI. The CDR3 has 14 amino acids. V lost 2 bases and J lost 2, with 9 bases in between. This clonotype was sampled from a woman in her 30s with COVID-19, enrolled during active disease. The chain combines TRBV6-5 with TRBJ2-5; D is possibly TRBD2 (6 bases). The specimen was peripheral blood. CDR3 DNA: TGTGCCAGCAGTTACATCGCGGGGCAAGAGACCCAGTACTTC. Translated: CASSYIAGQETQYF.